Below, 21 T cell receptor beta chains from the same sample are listed, as sequenced in a study of blood T cell repertoires in COVID-19. Measured with immunoSEQ multiplex PCR; TCRdb has only the in-frame clones, and not every one. The sample yields 150,000 to 200,000 clones, under 95% seen once. The sample taken for sequencing was peripheral blood. Receptors were obtained from a man aged 60 to 75 with active or convalescent COVID-19.

V usage is TRBV5-4 and J usage is TRBJ1-1; no reliable D call. The V end was cut by 6 bases, the J end by 6 bases, with 18 bases between. The CDR3 extends over 14 amino acids. Germline V lookup: CDR1 SGHNT, CDR2 YYREEE (reference sequence). The CDR3 DNA follows: TGTGCCAGCACCCAATCTACGGGGAGGGCTGAAGCTTTCTTT. Residues: CASTQSTGRAEAFF.

This chain connects TRBV6-2 or TRBV6-3 to TRBJ1-2; D ambiguous. The CDR3 has 14 residues. From germline, CDR1 is MNHEY and CDR2 SVGEGT. Trimming pared 5 bases from V and 8 bases from J, leaving 18 bases between. The CDR3 region is CASSPRAAVEGYTF. CDR3 DNA sequence: TGTGCCAGCAGTCCCCGGGCAGCGGTGGAGGGCTACACCTTC.

The chain recombines TRBV12-3 or TRBV12-4 with TRBJ1-2; 8 bases are a match to TRBD1. The CDR3 covers 13 residues. V shed 5 bases and J 6 bases; nucleotides not matched to a gene: 5. CDR3 region: CASSIGQGHGYTF. The CDR3 DNA reads TGTGCCAGCAGTATTGGACAGGGCCATGGCTACACCTTC.

V usage is TRBV7-2 and J usage is TRBJ1-1; TRBD1 might be the D (6 bases). CDR1 and CDR2 (germline): SGHTA, FQGNSA. The CDR3 contains 13 residues. Deletions cut 5 bases from V and 8 bases from J, with 15 bases between. This chain's CDR3 is CASSNNQGSEAFF. As DNA, the CDR3 is TGTGCCAGCAGCAACAACCAGGGGAGCGAAGCTTTCTTT.

V and J are TRBV15 and TRBJ2-7; possible D gene TRBD1, 6 bases. The CDR3 runs 14 residues. The germline gives CDR1 LNHNV, CDR2 YYDKDF (reference sequence). Trimming took 0 bases from V and 3 from J, leaving 9 bases between them. CDR3 region: CATSRESDSYEQYF. The CDR3 DNA sequence: TGTGCCACCAGCAGAGAGTCGGACAGCTACGAGCAGTACTTC. Full variable domain (outside the CDR3, taken from reference TRBV15 and TRBJ2-7): DAMVIQNPRYQVTQFGKPVTLSCSQTLNHNVMYWYQQKSSQAPKLLFHYYDKDFNNEADTPDNFQSRRPNTSFCFLDIRSPGLGDTAMYLCATSRESDSYEQYFGPGTRLTVT.

This sequence joins TRBV19 and TRBJ1-2; 8 bases are shared with TRBD1. Trimming at V came to 9 bases and at J to 4 bases, leaving 7 bases not matched to a gene. CDR1 and CDR2 (germline): LNHDA, SQIVND (reference sequence). The CDR3 covers 13 residues. The CDR3 loop reads CASRGQDLYGYTF. The CDR3, as DNA: TGTGCCAGCCGGGGACAGGATCTCTATGGCTACACCTTC.

V is TRBV6-5 and J is TRBJ1-2; maybe TRBD1 (5 bases). Germline-derived CDR1 and CDR2 are MNHEY and SVGAGI. The CDR3 is 14 residues long. V lost 0 bases, J lost 2 bases, and 7 bases lay in between. The CDR3 DNA sequence: TGTGCCAGCAGTTACTCAGGGGCGAACTATGGCTACACCTTC. This sequence encodes CASSYSGANYGYTF.

The rearrangement links TRBV29-1 to TRBJ1-2, with a possible D match to TRBD1 (6 bases). The CDR3 has 12 residues. The germline gives CDR1 SQVTM, CDR2 ANQGSEA. Trimming stripped 4 bases from V and 6 bases from J, with 12 bases between. The CDR3 DNA follows: TGCAGCGTTGGCAGGGGTGAGAATGGCTACACCTTC. It translates to CSVGRGENGYTF. The variable domain in full, completed from reference TRBV29-1 and TRBJ1-2, reads SAVISQKPSRDICQRGTSLTIQCQVDSQVTMMFWYRQQPGQSLTLIATANQGSEATYESGFVIDKFPISRPNLTFSTLTVSNMSPEDSSIYLCSVGRGENGYTFGSGTRLTVV.

The table lists this clone with a few counts. CDR3 sequence (DNA): TGTGCCAGCAGCTTAGGACAGTTATACATCCCAACTAATGAAAAACTGTTTTTT. It encodes CASSLGQLYIPTNEKLFF. The V call is TRBV7-9, the J call TRBJ1-4, with D possibly matching TRBD1 (5 bases). The CDR3 length is 18 residues. Germline values: CDR1 SEHNR, CDR2 FQNEAQ (reference sequence). Trimming removed 1 base from V and 0 bases from J, with 15 bases in between.

This clone was observed a single time. V usage is TRBV6-1 and J usage is TRBJ2-7, with TRBD1 as a possible D gene (5 bases). The length of the CDR3 is 14 residues. The V and J ends lost 3 bases and 2 bases respectively, with 11 bases between them. The germline V gene has CDR1 MNHNS and CDR2 SASEGT. CDR3 DNA: TGTGCCAGCAGTGAGGGGCCCGGGCCCTACGAGCAGTACTTC. Residues: CASSEGPGPYEQYF.

The J gene is TRBJ2-7, the V gene TRBV29-1, with 7 bases identical to TRBD1. V shed 3 bases, J shed 4 bases, and the junction held 6 bases outside the gene matches. The CDR3 consists of 13 residues. CDR1 is SQVTM and CDR2 is ANQGSEA in the germline V gene. The CDR3 bases are TGCAGCGTTGAGGGACAGACATTTTACGAGCAGTACTTC. Its protein is CSVEGQTFYEQYF.

This chain uses TRBV11-3 with TRBJ2-7; D may be TRBD1 (6 bases). Per germline, CDR1 SGHNT and CDR2 YENEEA. This CDR3 is 16 amino acids long. The ends were cut back, 1 base at V and 4 bases at J, with 17 bases in the middle. The CDR3 is CASSLGGRDTSYEQYF. CDR3 coding DNA: TGTGCCAGCAGCTTAGGCGGCAGGGACACTTCATACGAGCAGTACTTC.

A few counts support this clone. The rearrangement joins TRBV6-1 to TRBJ1-4; D is unresolved. Germline V CDR1 and CDR2: MNHNS, SASEGT. This CDR3 has 16 residues. Trimming stripped 3 bases from V and 0 bases from J, with 11 bases between. The CDR3 bases are TGTGCCAGCAGTGATTTTGACATCTCAACTAATGAAAAACTGTTTTTT. Its protein is CASSDFDISTNEKLFF.

This clone was observed a single time. V usage is TRBV6-5 and J usage is TRBJ1-6; 8 bases fit TRBD1. Germline CDR1 MNHEY, CDR2 SVGAGI. This CDR3 comprises 15 residues. V lost 6 bases, J lost 7 bases, and 8 bases stayed unmatched. For the CDR3, the DNA is TGTGCCAGCAGAACCAGGGGGCGCGAGAATTCACCCCTCCACTTT. Its protein is CASRTRGRENSPLHF.

CDR3 loop: CASSLVDSSAEQYF. The CDR3 DNA reads TGCGCCAGCAGCTTGGTAGACTCCTCCGCCGAGCAGTACTTC. V is TRBV5-1 and J is TRBJ2-7; D remains unclear. Deletions cut 0 bases from V and 6 bases from J, with 13 bases between. Per the germline V gene, CDR1 is SGHRS and CDR2 is YFSETQ. The CDR3 is made up of 14 amino acids.

This CDR3 reads CASSLSGGQETQYF. The CDR3 DNA follows: TGTGCCAGCAGTCTTAGCGGGGGGCAAGAGACCCAGTACTTC. The rearrangement joins TRBV6-5 to TRBJ2-5; 10 positions agree with TRBD2. The V gene's germline CDR1 is MNHEY and CDR2 SVGAGI. Trimming cost V 5 bases and J 2 bases; bases outside gene matches: 2. The CDR3 is 14 residues long.

In DNA, the CDR3 is TGTGCCAGCGGCGCGCGGGGGAGGGATGAGCAGTTCTTC. It translates to CASGARGRDEQFF. The rearrangement uses TRBV9 and TRBJ2-1; 7 nucleotides match TRBD2. V lost 7 bases and J lost 8; bases outside the gene matches: 9. The CDR3 is 13 amino acids. CDR1 and CDR2 from the germline V gene are SGDLS and YYNGEE.

The chain couples TRBV18 to TRBJ1-2; 8 bases agree with TRBD1. The CDR3 runs to 15 residues. V lost 4 bases and J lost 4; bases outside the gene matches: 8. Germline V lookup: CDR1 KGHSH, CDR2 LQKENI. CDR3 coding DNA: TGTGCCAGCTCACTCAAGACAGGGGACGCCTATGGCTACACCTTC. Its protein is CASSLKTGDAYGYTF. Supplemented by reference TRBV18 and TRBJ1-2, the full variable domain reads NAGVMQNPRHLVRRRGQEARLRCSPMKGHSHVYWYRQLPEEGLKFMVYLQKENIIDESGMPKERFSAEFPKEGPSILRIQQVVRGDSAAYFCASSLKTGDAYGYTFGSGTRLTVV.

This clone was recorded a few times. This chain uses TRBV23-1 with TRBJ1-5; 7 nucleotides align to TRBD1. TRBV23-1 is an open reading frame whose function is uncertain. Trimming at V came to 2 bases and at J to 6 bases, leaving 19 bases not matched to a gene. The CDR3 has 19 residues. CDR3 sequence: CASSQAPRIFRGRVQPQHF. The CDR3 coding sequence is TGCGCCAGCAGTCAAGCTCCCCGTATCTTTAGGGGGCGGGTTCAGCCCCAGCATTTT.

This clone appeared a few times. The chain couples TRBV3-1 (or the pseudogene TRBV3-2) to TRBJ2-1, with TRBD2 identical over 10 bases. Unmatched junction bases numbered 12, after V lost 6 bases and J lost 4 bases. Germline-derived CDR1 and CDR2 are LGHDT and YNNKEL (reference sequence). The CDR3 spans 17 residues. The chain's CDR3 is CASRRSGGVSTYNEQFF. CDR3 bases: TGTGCCAGCAGGAGAAGCGGGGGGGTCTCCACGTACAATGAGCAGTTCTTC.

The chain combines TRBV19 with TRBJ1-2, with 7 bases that match TRBD1. Germline CDR1 and CDR2: LNHDA and SQIVND (reference sequence). Trimming cost V 5 bases and J 3 bases; bases outside gene matches: 0. The CDR3 has 12 amino acids. The CDR3 DNA follows: TGTGCCAGTAGTCAGGGGGACTATGGCTACACCTTC. Translating gives CASSQGDYGYTF.